This T cell receptor beta chain was recovered during a study of beta chain features in type 1 diabetes. The length of the CDR3 is 14 residues. V lost 5 bases to trimming and J lost 7 bases; unmatched junction nucleotides: 8. Germline V gene data show CDR1 as MNHEY and CDR2 as SVGAGI. Since all of the isolated RNA was reverse transcribed, expressed TCRB transcripts were what got sequenced. Sequenced by immunoSEQ multiplex PCR; TCRdb stores in-frame clones only, minus some. The table has a few hundred thousand clones, 9.6% seen once. Study observations and caveats: Moderate but significant shortening of TCRB CDR3s was recorded in all four CD4+ subsets from Type 1 diabetes patients. A cDNA-based sequencing approach could over-represent cells with high TCR expression. Patients and controls would be equally affected if PCR favored shorter templates.

A few counts support this clone. Its cognate antigen is unknown. The rearrangement joins TRBV6-5 to TRBJ1-5, with TRBD1 matching over 7 bases. The sample consisted of naive CD4+ T cells from blood. The clonotype comes from a woman aged 18-30 years in good health. The CDR3 here is CASSIGGAYQPQHF. DNA for the CDR3: TGTGCCAGCAGTATAGGGGGCGCGTACCAGCCCCAGCATTTT.